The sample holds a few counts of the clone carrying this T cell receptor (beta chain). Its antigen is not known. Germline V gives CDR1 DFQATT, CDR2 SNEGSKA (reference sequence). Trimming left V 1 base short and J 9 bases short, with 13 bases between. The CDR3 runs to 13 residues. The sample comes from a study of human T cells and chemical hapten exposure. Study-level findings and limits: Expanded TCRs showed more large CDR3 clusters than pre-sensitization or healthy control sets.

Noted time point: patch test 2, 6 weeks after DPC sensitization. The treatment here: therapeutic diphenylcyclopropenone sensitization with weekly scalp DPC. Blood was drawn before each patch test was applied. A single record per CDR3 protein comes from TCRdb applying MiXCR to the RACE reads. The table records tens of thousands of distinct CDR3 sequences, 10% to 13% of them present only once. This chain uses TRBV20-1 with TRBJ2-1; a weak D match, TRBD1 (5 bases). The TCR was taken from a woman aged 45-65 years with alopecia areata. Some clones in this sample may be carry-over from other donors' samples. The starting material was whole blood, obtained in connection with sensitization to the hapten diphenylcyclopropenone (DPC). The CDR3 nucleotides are TGCAGTGCTAGAGGGCAGGGCGCGGCTGAGCAGTTCTTC. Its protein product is CSARGQGAAEQFF.